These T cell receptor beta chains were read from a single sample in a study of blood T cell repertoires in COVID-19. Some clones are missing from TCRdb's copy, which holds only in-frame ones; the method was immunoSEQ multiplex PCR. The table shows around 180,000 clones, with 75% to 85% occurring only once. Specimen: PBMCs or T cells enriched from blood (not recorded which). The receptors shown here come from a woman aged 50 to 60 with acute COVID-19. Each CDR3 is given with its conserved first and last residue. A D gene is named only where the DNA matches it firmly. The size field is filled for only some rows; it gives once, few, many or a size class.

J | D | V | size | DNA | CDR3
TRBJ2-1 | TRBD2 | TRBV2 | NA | TGTGCCAGCGTCATTAGCGGGGAGTACAATGAGCAGTTCTTC | CASVISGEYNEQFF
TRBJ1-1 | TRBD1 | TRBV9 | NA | TGTGCCAGCAGCGTAGGAAACAGGGGAGTGACTGAAGCTTTCTTT | CASSVGNRGVTEAFF
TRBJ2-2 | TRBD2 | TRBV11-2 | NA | TGTGCCAGCAGCTCGCTAGCTAGCGGGGTCGCCGGGGAGCTGTTTTTT | CASSSLASGVAGELFF
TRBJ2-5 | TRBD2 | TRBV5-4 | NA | TGTGCCAGCACAAGTAGCGGGGGGGCCGAGGAGACCCAGTACTTC | CASTSSGGAEETQYF
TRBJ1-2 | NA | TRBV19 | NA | TGTGCCAGTACTCTCCCGGGGACGGACTATGGCCACACCTTC | CASTLPGTDYGHTF
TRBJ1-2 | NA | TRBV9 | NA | TGTGCCAGCAGCGTACGGCTGACACCCAACTATGGCTACACCTTC | CASSVRLTPNYGYTF
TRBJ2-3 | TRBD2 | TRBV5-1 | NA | TGCGCCAGCAGCTGGGGGACTAGCGGCTCCACAGATACGCAGTATTTT | CASSWGTSGSTDTQYF
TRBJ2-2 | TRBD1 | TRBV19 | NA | TGTGCCAGTAGTATACAGACAGGGGGGACCGGGGAGCTGTTTTTT | CASSIQTGGTGELFF
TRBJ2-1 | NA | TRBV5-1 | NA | TGCGCCAGCAGCTCGGACGGGGGAGTGGGCAATGAGCAGTTCTTC | CASSSDGGVGNEQFF
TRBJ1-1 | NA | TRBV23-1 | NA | TGCGCCAGCCCCTGTCCTACTGAAGCTTTCTTT | CASPCPTEAFF
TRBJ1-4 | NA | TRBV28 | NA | TGTGCCACCCTCGGGGGAAGCGTTAATGAAAAACTGTTTTTT | CATLGGSVNEKLFF
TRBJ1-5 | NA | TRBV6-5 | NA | TGTGCCAGCAGTCCCCATACAGGATCCAATCAGCCCCAGCATTTT | CASSPHTGSNQPQHF
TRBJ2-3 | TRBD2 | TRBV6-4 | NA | TGTGCCAGCGCTAGCGGGGAGACAGATACGCAGTATTTT | CASASGETDTQYF
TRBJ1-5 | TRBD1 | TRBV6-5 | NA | TGTGCCAGCAGTAGAGGGGGCGATCAGCCCCAGCATTTT | CASSRGGDQPQHF
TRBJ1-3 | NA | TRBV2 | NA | TGTGCCAGCAGTGTAAGAGATTCTGGAAACACCATATATTTT | CASSVRDSGNTIYF
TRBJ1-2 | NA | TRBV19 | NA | TGTGCCAGTAATCAGCCAGGGGTTAACTATGGCTACACCTTC | CASNQPGVNYGYTF
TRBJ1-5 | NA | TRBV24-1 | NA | TGTGCCACCAGTGATCCCAGGGCCCTCGATCAGCCCCAGCATTTT | CATSDPRALDQPQHF
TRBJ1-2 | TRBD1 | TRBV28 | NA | TGTGCCAGCAGTTTACAGGGGGCAGGCTATGGCTACACCTTC | CASSLQGAGYGYTF
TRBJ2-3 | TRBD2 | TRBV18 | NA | TGTGCCAGCTCGCCTCTAGCGGGGGGGACAGATACGCAGTATTTT | CASSPLAGGTDTQYF
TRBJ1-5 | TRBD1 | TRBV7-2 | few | TGTGCCAGCAGCCCAAGTGGACAGGCGTATCGAAATCAGCCCCAGCATTTT | CASSPSGQAYRNQPQHF
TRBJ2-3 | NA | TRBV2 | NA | TGTGCCAGCAGTGAAGGACAGACTAGCACAGATACGCAGTATTTT | CASSEGQTSTDTQYF
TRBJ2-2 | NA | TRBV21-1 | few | TGTGCCAGCAGCACTCCCTTATGGGGGACATCGAACACCGGGGAGCTGTTTTTT | CASSTPLWGTSNTGELFF
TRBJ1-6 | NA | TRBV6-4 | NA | TGTGCCAGCAGTGGACAGAGCTCCTATAATTCACCCCTCCACTTT | CASSGQSSYNSPLHF
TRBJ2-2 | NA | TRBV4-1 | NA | TGCGCCAGCAGCCAAGAATCCCCCGGGGGCACCGGGGAGCTGTTTTTT | CASSQESPGGTGELFF
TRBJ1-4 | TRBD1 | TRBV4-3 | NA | TGCGCCAGCAGCCCGAAGAGGACAGGGACAGGGGGTGAAAAACTGTTTTTT | CASSPKRTGTGGEKLFF
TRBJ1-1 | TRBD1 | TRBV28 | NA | TGTGCCAGCAGTTTGTCCGCTCCAGGGGGCACTGAAGCTTTCTTT | CASSLSAPGGTEAFF
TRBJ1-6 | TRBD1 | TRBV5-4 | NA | TGTGCCAGCAGCTTGGGCGGGGGGACAGGGCTTTCACCCCTCCACTTT | CASSLGGGTGLSPLHF
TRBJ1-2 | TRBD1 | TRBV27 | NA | TGTGCCAGCAGGTTCAGACAGGGGCCGCTCGGGGGGGGCTACACCTTC | CASRFRQGPLGGGYTF
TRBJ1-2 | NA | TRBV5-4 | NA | TGTGCCAGCACCTGGGGAGGGGGGCATGGCTACACCTTC | CASTWGGGHGYTF
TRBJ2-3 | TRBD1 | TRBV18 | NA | TGTGCCAGCTCACGAGCTACCTTGGACAGGGCAAAGTGGGATACGCAGTATTTT | CASSRATLDRAKWDTQYF